The clone carrying this TCR beta chain is a singleton in its sample. Sequenced by immunoSEQ multiplex PCR; TCRdb stores in-frame clones only, minus some. Among more than 300,000 clones listed, roughly 86% were seen once. The entry originates in a study of Ad26.COV2.S vaccination and SARS-CoV-2 variants. At the level of the study: Enrollment placed the donor in the COV1001 Ad26.COV2.S trial arm.

Treatment reported: about 20 received Ad26.COV2.S at low or high dose, single or two shots; several received placebo; per-sample allocation not given. Day 63 after the first injection of vaccine or placebo was the sampling time. Expressing Wuhan-strain SARS-CoV-2 spike, an Ad26 vector served as the vaccine. This TCR was sampled from a person aged 18-65 years who received the Ad26.COV2.S COVID-19 vaccine or a placebo. The input for sequencing was peripheral blood, taken in a trial of Ad26.COV2.S vaccine versus placebo.

This CDR3 reads CASTVSSYNSPLHF. In DNA, the CDR3 is TGTGCCAGCACCGTGAGCTCCTATAATTCACCCCTCCACTTT. V is TRBV13 and J is TRBJ1-6; D uncertain. V lost 7 bases to trimming and J lost 0 bases, with 7 bases between them. The CDR3 runs 14 residues. Germline-derived CDR1 and CDR2 are PRHDT and FYEKMQ (reference sequence).